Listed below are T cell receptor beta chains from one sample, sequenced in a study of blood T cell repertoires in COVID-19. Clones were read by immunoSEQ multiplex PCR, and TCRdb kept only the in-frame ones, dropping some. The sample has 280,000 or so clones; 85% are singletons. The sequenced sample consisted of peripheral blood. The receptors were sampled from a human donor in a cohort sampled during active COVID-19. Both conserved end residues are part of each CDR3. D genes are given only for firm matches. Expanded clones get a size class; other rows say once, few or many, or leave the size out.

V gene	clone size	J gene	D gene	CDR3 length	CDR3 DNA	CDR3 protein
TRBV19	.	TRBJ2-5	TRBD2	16	TGTGCCAGTAAGGGTCGAGCGGGAGCGATTCTGGAGACCCAGTACTTC	CASKGRAGAILETQYF
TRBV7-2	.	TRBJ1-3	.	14	TGTGCCAGCACCGGTCGCGGCTCTGGAAACACCATATATTTT	CASTGRGSGNTIYF
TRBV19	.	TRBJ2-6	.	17	TGTGCCAGTAGCAGACAGGCAACGGCCTCTGGGGCCAACGTCCTGACTTTC	CASSRQATASGANVLTF
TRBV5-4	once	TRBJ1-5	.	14	TGTGCCAGCAGCATAAGGGGGTTCAATCAGCCCCAGCATTTT	CASSIRGFNQPQHF
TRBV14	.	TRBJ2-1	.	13	TGTGCCAGCAGCCAAACTATACACAATGAGCAGTTCTTC	CASSQTIHNEQFF
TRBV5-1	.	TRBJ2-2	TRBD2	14	TGCGCCAGCAAGACTAGCGGGACCCAAGGGGAGCTGTTTTTT	CASKTSGTQGELFF
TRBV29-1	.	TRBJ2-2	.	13	TGCAGCGTTGGGCGGCGGGACACCGGGGAGCTGTTTTTT	CSVGRRDTGELFF
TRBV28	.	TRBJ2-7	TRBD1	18	TGTGCCAGCAGTTCCGGGACAGACTTGTATAGGAGCTCCTACGAGCAGTACTTC	CASSSGTDLYRSSYEQYF
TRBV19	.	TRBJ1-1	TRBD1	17	TGTGCCAGTAGTATTGGGGGGGGACAGGGGCTGAACACTGAAGCTTTCTTT	CASSIGGGQGLNTEAFF
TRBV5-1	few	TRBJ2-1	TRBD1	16	TGCGCCAGCAGCTTGGCGACAGGGGTGTCCTACAATGAGCAGTTCTTC	CASSLATGVSYNEQFF
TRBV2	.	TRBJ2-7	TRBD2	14	TGTGCCAGCAAAGGCGGTCGGGGGGCCTACGAGCAGTACTTC	CASKGGRGAYEQYF
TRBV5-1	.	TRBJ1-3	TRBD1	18	TGCGCCAGCAGCTTGGCTTGGACAGGGGGCGCTCCTGGAAACACCATATATTTT	CASSLAWTGGAPGNTIYF
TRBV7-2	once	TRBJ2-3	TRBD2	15	TGTGCCAGCAGCTTCCTAGCGGGGTCCACAGATACGCAGTATTTT	CASSFLAGSTDTQYF
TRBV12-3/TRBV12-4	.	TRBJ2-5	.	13	TGTGCCAGCAGGCCGACTGACCAAGAGACCCAGTACTTC	CASRPTDQETQYF
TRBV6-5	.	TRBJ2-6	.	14	TGTGCCAGCAGTTATCCAGGACTAAGCGACGTCCTGACTTTC	CASSYPGLSDVLTF
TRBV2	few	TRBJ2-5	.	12	TGTGCCAGCAGAAGAGGAAAAGAGACCCAGTACTTC	CASRRGKETQYF
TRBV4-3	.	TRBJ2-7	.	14	TGCGCCAGCAGCCAAAGCCCGGGGACCTACGAGCAGTACTTC	CASSQSPGTYEQYF
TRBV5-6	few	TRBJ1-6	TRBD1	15	TGTGCCAGCAGCTTGTACAGGGGATTAAATTCACCCCTCCACTTT	CASSLYRGLNSPLHF
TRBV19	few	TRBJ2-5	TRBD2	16	TGTGCCAGTAGTATTTGGAGCGGGAGGAACCAAGAGACCCAGTACTTC	CASSIWSGRNQETQYF
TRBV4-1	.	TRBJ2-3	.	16	TGCGCCAGCAGCCGCCCCACAACCTTAAGCACAGATACGCAGTATTTT	CASSRPTTLSTDTQYF
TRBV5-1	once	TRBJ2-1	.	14	TGCGCCAGCAGCGCCGCGGGACTCCCCAATGAGCAGTTCTTC	CASSAAGLPNEQFF
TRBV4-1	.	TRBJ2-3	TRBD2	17	TGCGCCAGCAGCCAAGAGACGAGCGGGAGCAGGATAGATACGCAGTATTTT	CASSQETSGSRIDTQYF
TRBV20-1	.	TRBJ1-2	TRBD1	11	TGCAGTGCTCCGGACAGGGCGGAATACACCTTC	CSAPDRAEYTF
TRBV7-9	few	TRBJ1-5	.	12	TGTGCCAGCAGCTTAGTTAGTCAGCCCCAGCATTTT	CASSLVSQPQHF
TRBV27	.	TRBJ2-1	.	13	TGTGCCAGCGGAGGGGATACTTACAATGAGCAGTTCTTC	CASGGDTYNEQFF
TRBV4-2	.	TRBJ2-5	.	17	TGTGCCAGCAGCCATAAGGGAAGGGGCAGGGACCAAGAGACCCAGTACTTC	CASSHKGRGRDQETQYF
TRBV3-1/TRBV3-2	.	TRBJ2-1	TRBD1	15	TGTGCCAGCAGGACTACAGGGGTTAGTAACAATGAGCAGTTCTTC	CASRTTGVSNNEQFF
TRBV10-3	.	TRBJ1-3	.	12	TGTGCCATCAGTGAACAGGACCACACCATATATTTT	CAISEQDHTIYF
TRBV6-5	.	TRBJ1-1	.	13	TGTGCCAGCAGTTACCACAGCCCGACTGAAGCTTTCTTT	CASSYHSPTEAFF
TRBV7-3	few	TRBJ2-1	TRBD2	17	TGTGCCAGCAGCTTAACCGTAGCTAGCGGGAGGGTCTATGAGCAGTTCTTC	CASSLTVASGRVYEQFF
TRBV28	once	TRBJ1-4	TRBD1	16	TGTGCCAGCAGTTTGGGGTGGGGACAGGGAAACGAAAAACTGTTTTTT	CASSLGWGQGNEKLFF
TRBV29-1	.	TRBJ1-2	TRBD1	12	TGCAGCGCCCCCGGGACAGGGTTGGGCTACACCTTC	CSAPGTGLGYTF
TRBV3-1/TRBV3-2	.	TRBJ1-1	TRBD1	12	TGTGCCAGCAGCCCAGGGGGAACTGAAGCTTTCTTT	CASSPGGTEAFF
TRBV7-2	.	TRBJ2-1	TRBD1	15	TGTGCCAGCAGCGGACGACAGGGCGGCGTCAATGAGCAGTTCTTC	CASSGRQGGVNEQFF
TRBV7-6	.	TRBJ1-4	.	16	TGTGCCAGCAGCCTCTCAGGTCCCCCAACTAATGAAAAACTGTTTTTT	CASSLSGPPTNEKLFF
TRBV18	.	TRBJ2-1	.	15	TGTGCCAGCTCACCTTTAGGCGGTACCGGCGTTGAGCAGTTCTTC	CASSPLGGTGVEQFF
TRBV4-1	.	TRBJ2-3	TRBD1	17	TGCGCCAGCAGCCAAGTATTTAGGGACAGGGACACAGATACGCAGTATTTT	CASSQVFRDRDTDTQYF
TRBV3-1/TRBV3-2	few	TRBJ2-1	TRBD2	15	TGTGCCAGCAGCTCCCAGGCTAGCGGCGACAATGAGCAGTTCTTC	CASSSQASGDNEQFF
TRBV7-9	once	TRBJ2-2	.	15	TGTGCCAGCAGCTTACAAGGGGGGGAGACCGGGGAGCTGTTTTTT	CASSLQGGETGELFF
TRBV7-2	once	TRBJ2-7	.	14	TGTGCCAGCAGCTTGTTTAGCGAGGCCTACGAGCAGTACTTC	CASSLFSEAYEQYF
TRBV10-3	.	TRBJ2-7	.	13	TGTGCCATCAGTACAGGGATACTCTACGAGCAGTACTTC	CAISTGILYEQYF
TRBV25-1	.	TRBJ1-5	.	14	TGTGCCAGCAGCCAGACAGGCCTGAATCAGCCCCAGCATTTT	CASSQTGLNQPQHF
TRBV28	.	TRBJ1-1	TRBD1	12	TGTGCCAGCAGTTCCCGGACAGGCGAAGCTTTCTTT	CASSSRTGEAFF
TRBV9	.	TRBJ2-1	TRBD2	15	TGTGCCAGCAGCGTAGAACTAGCGGGAGTCGGTGAGCAGTTCTTC	CASSVELAGVGEQFF
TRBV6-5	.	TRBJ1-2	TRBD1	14	TGTGCCAGCAGTTACGGGACAGAAGACTATGGCTACACCTTC	CASSYGTEDYGYTF
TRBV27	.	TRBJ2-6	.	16	TGTGCCAGCAGTTTGGGCAGGGGTGCTGGGGCCAACGTCCTGACTTTC	CASSLGRGAGANVLTF
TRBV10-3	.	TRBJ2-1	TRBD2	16	TGTGCCATCAGTGAGTCGAGTCTAGCGGGAGGAAATGAGCAGTTCTTC	CAISESSLAGGNEQFF
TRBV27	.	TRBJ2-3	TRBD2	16	TGTGCCAGCAGTTACATGCCTCCGACTAGCGCAGATACGCAGTATTTT	CASSYMPPTSADTQYF
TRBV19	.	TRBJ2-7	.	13	TGTGCCAGTAGTCAAACTAGCAGCTACGAGCAGTACTTC	CASSQTSSYEQYF
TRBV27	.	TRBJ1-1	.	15	TGTGCCAGCAGCCCAAGGGAACAGGGGAACACTGAAGCTTTCTTT	CASSPREQGNTEAFF
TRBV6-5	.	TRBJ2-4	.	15	TGTGCCAGCAGTACTACAGGTGCGGCCAAAAACATTCAGTACTTC	CASSTTGAAKNIQYF
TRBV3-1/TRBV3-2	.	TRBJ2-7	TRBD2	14	TGTGCCAGCAGCCAGATAGCGGGAGTTTACGAGCAGTACTTC	CASSQIAGVYEQYF
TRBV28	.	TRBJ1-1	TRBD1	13	TGTGCCAGCAGTTTTAACAGGGGCACTGAAGCTTTCTTT	CASSFNRGTEAFF
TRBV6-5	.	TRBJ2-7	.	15	TGTGCCAGCAGCTCAAGCGGACCGAACTCCTACGAGCAGTACTTC	CASSSSGPNSYEQYF
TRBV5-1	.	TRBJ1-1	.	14	TGCGCCAGTGGCAGGGAAGGGTTATTCACTGAAGCTTTCTTT	CASGREGLFTEAFF